These 5 T cell receptor beta chains originate from one sample sequenced in a study of OX40 agonist ivuxolimab in advanced cancers. Here immunoSEQ multiplex PCR was the method, and the copy in TCRdb shows in-frame clones only, minus some. The profile shows 80,000 to 100,000 clones, more than 75% of them singletons. The specimen comprised CD4+ or CD8+ T cells sorted from blood, sampled in a trial of the OX40 agonist ivuxolimab. The receptors here all came from an adult with an advanced solid tumor such as melanoma, head and neck, liver or kidney cancer.

The chain is built from TRBV6-1 and TRBJ1-4; D is uncertain. The V gene's germline CDR1 is MNHNS and CDR2 SASEGT. Trimming took off 3 bases at V and 1 base at J, with 9 bases between the two ends. This CDR3 contains 15 residues. The CDR3 sequence: CASSEDAGTNEKLFF. In nucleotides, the CDR3 is TGTGCCAGCAGTGAGGACGCAGGAACTAATGAAAAACTGTTTTTT.

The rearrangement uses TRBV7-9 and TRBJ2-7; 11 bases fit TRBD2. CDR1 is SEHNR, CDR2 FQNEAQ, per germline (reference sequence). V gave up 4 bases and J gave up 7 bases; unmatched junction bases: 9. The CDR3 spans 15 residues. CDR3 sequence reads: CASSSSSGRPLEQYF. DNA of the CDR3: TGTGCCAGCAGCTCATCTAGCGGGAGGCCCTTAGAGCAGTACTTC.

The CDR3 DNA is TGTGCCAGCAGCCGAGACGGGGTCATGGAGCAGTACTTC. It yields the protein CASSRDGVMEQYF. The chain employs TRBV4-2 and TRBJ2-7; possible D gene TRBD2, 5 bases. With 4 bases removed from V and 7 bases from J, the gap between germline ends came to 14 bases. There are 13 residues in the CDR3. Germline V lookup: CDR1 LGHNA, CDR2 YNFKEQ.

The J gene is TRBJ2-5, the V gene TRBV11-2, with D perhaps given as TRBD1 or TRBD2 (5 bases each). Germline V gene lookup returns CDR1 SGHAT and CDR2 FQNNGV. Trimming removed 4 bases from V and 2 bases from J, with 11 bases in between. This CDR3 contains 14 residues. CDR3 nucleotide sequence: TGTGCCAGCAGCTCGGGACGGGGACAAGAGACCCAGTACTTC. It specifies CASSSGRGQETQYF.

To note about this clone: Sequence at one end of the junction differs from germline and may be a read error. The chain has TRBV6-5 and TRBJ1-1; 10 nucleotides align to TRBD1. The germline V gene has CDR1 MNHEY and CDR2 SVGAGI. The CDR3 totals 12 residues. This chain's CDR3 is CASSKETGGQTF. CDR3 nucleotide sequence: TGTGCCAGCAGTAAAGAGACAGGGGGCCAGACATTT.